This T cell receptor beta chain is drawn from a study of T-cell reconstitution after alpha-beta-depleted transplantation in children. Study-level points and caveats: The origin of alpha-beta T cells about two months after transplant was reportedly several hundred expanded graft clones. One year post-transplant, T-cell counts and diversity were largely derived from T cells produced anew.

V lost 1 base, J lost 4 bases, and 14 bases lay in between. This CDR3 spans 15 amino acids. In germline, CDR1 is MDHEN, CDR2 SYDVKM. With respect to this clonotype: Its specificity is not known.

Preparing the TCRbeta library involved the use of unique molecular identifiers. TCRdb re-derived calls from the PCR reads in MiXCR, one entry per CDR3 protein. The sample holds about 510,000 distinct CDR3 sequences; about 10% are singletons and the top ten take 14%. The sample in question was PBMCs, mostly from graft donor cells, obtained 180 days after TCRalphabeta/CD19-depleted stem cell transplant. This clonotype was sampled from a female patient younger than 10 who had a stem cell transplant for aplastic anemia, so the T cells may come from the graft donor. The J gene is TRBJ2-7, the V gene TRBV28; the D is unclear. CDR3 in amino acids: CASSLSLLERYEQYF. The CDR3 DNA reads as TGTGCCAGCAGTTTATCCCTTCTTGAACGATACGAGCAGTACTTC.